This T cell receptor beta chain appears in the sequencing data of a study of blood T cells in healthy people across ages. The study, taken as a whole, reports: No one knew whether donors had CMV, which possibly confounded expanded clonotype changes. Diversity of TCR beta correlated strongly with naive T cell percentage.

Roughly 10 milliliters of peripheral blood were drawn from each donor. A remark on this clonotype: Antigen specificity is unknown.

The CDR3 loop spans 12 amino acids. The germline V and J ends were trimmed by 3 bases and 3 bases, with 5 bases remaining between them. Primed by a sample-barcoded 5' primer and a J-beta primer mix, a second PCR proceeded for 7 to 11 cycles. TCRdb re-derived calls from the 5' RACE reads in MiXCR, one entry per CDR3 protein. The repertoire holds about 670,000 distinct CDR3 sequences, with around 41% as singletons. The sequenced material came from blood. The chain carries TRBV12-3 or TRBV12-4 and TRBJ1-2; D is unresolved. This receptor was obtained from a man aged 80 or over in good health. Here the CDR3 reads CASSFEDYGYTF. CDR3 sequence (DNA): TGTGCCAGCAGTTTTGAGGACTATGGCTACACCTTC.